This TCR beta chain comes out of a study of beta chain features in type 1 diabetes. Findings and limits, study-wide: The cDNA sequencing approach could over-represent high-TCR-expressing cells. At VDJ recombination sites, type 1 diabetes patients had fewer insertions and more deleted nucleotides. Type 1 diabetes patients had moderately but significantly shorter TCRB CDR3s in all four CD4+ subsets.

The whole isolated RNA underwent reverse transcription, so sequencing captured expressed TCRB transcripts. Assay: immunoSEQ multiplex PCR; the TCRdb copy retains only in-frame clones and omits some. The table shows a few hundred thousand clones, with over 12% occurring only once. Over 95% purity was reached by all sorted populations. Deletions cut 2 bases from V and 5 bases from J, with 12 bases between. From germline, CDR1 is MDHEN and CDR2 SYDVKM. The CDR3 sequence is 14 residues long. A note on this clone: Its cognate antigen is unknown.

The rearrangement joins TRBV28 to TRBJ2-5; weak D call: TRBD2 (5 bases). The TCR sequence derives from a man younger than 35 with type 1 diabetes. Sequencing was performed on naive CD4+ T cells from blood. CDR3 amino acids: CASSLRTGEETQYF. CDR3 bases: TGTGCCAGCAGTTTACGGACTGGAGAGGAGACCCAGTACTTC.